Listed here are 18 T cell receptor beta chains from one sample, sequenced in a study of T-cell reconstitution after alpha-beta-depleted transplantation in children. Unique molecular identifiers were built into the TCRbeta library. TCRdb reprocessed the PCR reads with MiXCR, giving one entry per CDR3 protein. The sample contains 440,000 or so distinct CDR3 sequences, 43% of which appear only once. The input for sequencing was PBMCs, taken before TCRalphabeta/CD19-depleted stem cell transplant. The receptors come from a girl aged 2 to 9 with aplastic anemia, due to receive a stem cell transplant.

This clonotype was counted once. CDR3 nucleotides: TGCAGTGCTGCCCTATCGGGGCGCTCCTACGAGCAGTACTTC. Translated, it gives CSAALSGRSYEQYF. This chain links TRBV20-1 with TRBJ2-7; D tentatively reads TRBD1 or TRBD2 (5 bases each). Germline values: CDR1 DFQATT, CDR2 SNEGSKA (reference sequence). The CDR3 loop spans 14 amino acids. V shed 5 bases and J shed 0 bases, with 14 bases lying between them.

This clonotype has at least ten counts. The V gene is TRBV3-1, the J gene TRBJ2-7; the D call may be TRBD1 or TRBD2 (5 bases each). Trimming stripped 6 bases from V and 3 bases from J, with 12 bases between. The CDR3 has 13 residues. Germline V lookup: CDR1 LGHDT, CDR2 YNNKEL (reference sequence). The CDR3 sequence: CASSRGDLYEQYF. The CDR3 DNA reads as TGTGCCAGCAGTCGAGGGGACCTCTACGAGCAGTACTTC.

The CDR3 DNA sequence: TGCGCCAGCAGCTCCTCCGGACAGGGGCTGTGGTATGGCTACACCTTC. It yields the protein CASSSSGQGLWYGYTF. The chain joins TRBV5-1 to TRBJ1-2; 9 nucleotides align to TRBD1. The CDR3 runs to 16 residues. Germline V gene sequence: CDR1 SGHRS, CDR2 YFSETQ. The V gene end was trimmed by 3 bases and the J gene end by 5 bases; junction bases not matched to a gene: 11.

The genes are TRBV5-1 and TRBJ1-1; TRBD1 aligns across 7 bases. This CDR3 comprises 17 residues. V gave up 0 bases and J gave up 0 bases; unmatched junction bases: 8. The germline V gene has CDR1 SGHRS and CDR2 YFSETQ. CDR3 in amino acids: CASSLVGVQGMNTEAFF. CDR3 coding DNA: TGCGCCAGCAGCTTGGTGGGGGTACAGGGGATGAACACTGAAGCTTTCTTT.

The chain recombines TRBV4-1 with TRBJ2-7, with D maybe TRBD1 (5 bases). Germline-derived CDR1 and CDR2 are MGHRA and YSYEKL. V was cut by 6 bases and J by 1 base, with 13 bases left in between. The length of the CDR3 is 14 residues. CDR3 bases: TGCGCCAGCAGGAAGACGACAGTTTCCTACGAGCAGTACTTC. Translating gives CASRKTTVSYEQYF.

This clonotype was counted a few times. This chain connects TRBV7-2 to TRBJ2-3, with a tentative D call TRBD2 (7 bases). CDR1 and CDR2 (germline): SGHTA, FQGNSA. Trimming removed 7 bases at V and 7 bases at J, with 21 bases between. This CDR3 comprises 15 residues. The CDR3 spells CASTLWGGAVNTQYF. CDR3 in DNA: TGTGCCAGCACCCTATGGGGGGGGGCGGTAAATACGCAGTATTTT. The variable domain in full, completed from reference TRBV7-2 and TRBJ2-3, reads GAGVSQSPSNKVTEKGKDVELRCDPISGHTALYWYRQSLGQGLEFLIYFQGNSAPDKSGLPSDRFSAERTGGSVSTLTIQRTQQEDSAVYLCASTLWGGAVNTQYFGPGTRLTVL.

This clonotype appeared many times. The CDR3 is CASSPKRELDTQYF. DNA for the CDR3: TGTGCCAGCAGTCCAAAACGGGAATTGGATACGCAGTATTTT. The chain is built from TRBV12-3 or TRBV12-4 and TRBJ2-3, with D possibly being TRBD2 (5 bases). V was trimmed by 5 bases and J by 6 bases, leaving 15 bases between them. The CDR3 is 14 residues long.

This clonotype turned up a few times. The rearrangement uses TRBV12-3 or TRBV12-4 and TRBJ2-2, with 8 positions matching TRBD2. V lost 5 bases to trimming and J lost 4 bases; unmatched junction nucleotides: 9. The length of the CDR3 is 16 residues. CDR3 DNA sequence: TGTGCCAGCAGTCAAGGGGGACTAGGCGGCACCGGGGAGCTGTTTTTT. The encoded protein is CASSQGGLGGTGELFF.

This clonotype was recorded many times. The genes are TRBV12-3 or TRBV12-4 and TRBJ1-5, with 8 bases matching TRBD1. The CDR3 runs to 15 residues. J gave up 7 bases and V 5 bases, and 10 bases lay outside the gene matches. The DNA for the CDR3 is TGTGCCAGCAGTCTTACGGACAGGGCTGGACAGCCCCAGCATTTT. This encodes CASSLTDRAGQPQHF.

The chain is built from TRBV5-1 and TRBJ2-3; TRBD1 matches at 8 bases. The CDR3 sequence is 14 residues long. CDR1 and CDR2 (germline): SGHRS, YFSETQ. Trimming took 4 bases from V and 4 from J; bases not matched to a gene: 5. The CDR3 DNA follows: TGCGCCAGCAGCACGACAGGGGCGGCAGATACGCAGTATTTT. Its translation is CASSTTGAADTQYF. The full variable domain, completed using reference TRBV5-1 and TRBJ2-3, is KAGVTQTPRYLIKTRGQQVTLSCSPISGHRSVSWYQQTPGQGLQFLFEYFSETQRNKGNFPGRFSGRQFSNSRSEMNVSTLELGDSALYLCASSTTGAADTQYFGPGTRLTVL.

This clonotype was found a few times. The chain is built from TRBV7-2 and TRBJ1-4; tentative D call: TRBD1 (6 bases). This CDR3 spans 15 amino acids. The V gene lost 8 bases and the J gene lost 7 bases, with 20 bases spanning the gap. Germline values: CDR1 SGHTA, CDR2 FQGNSA. CDR3: CASSKIRGPSEKLFF. CDR3 DNA sequence: TGTGCCAGCTCGAAAATCAGGGGCCCGAGTGAAAAACTGTTTTTT.

This clonotype was detected ten times or more. The chain employs TRBV12-3 or TRBV12-4 and TRBJ2-7; D gene unclear. Trimming took off 5 bases at V and 0 bases at J, with 14 bases between the two ends. This CDR3 has 15 amino acids. Written as DNA, the CDR3 is TGTGCCAGCAGTCCTGAGGACCGACACTCCTACGAGCAGTACTTC. This encodes CASSPEDRHSYEQYF.

This chain joins TRBV5-5 and TRBJ2-3; a weak D match, TRBD2 (6 bases). This CDR3 has 15 amino acids. Germline CDR1 SGHKS, CDR2 YYEKEE (reference sequence). The V gene lost 0 bases and the J gene lost 2 bases, with 10 bases spanning the gap. This chain's CDR3 is CASSLGGVATDTQYF. The CDR3 nucleotides read TGTGCCAGCAGCTTGGGGGGGGTTGCCACAGATACGCAGTATTTT.

This chain uses TRBV6-5 with TRBJ2-5, with TRBD2 matching 8 bases. Trimming took 4 bases from V and 1 from J; bases not matched to a gene: 8. The CDR3 runs 16 residues. From germline, CDR1 is MNHEY and CDR2 SVGAGI. CDR3 loop: CASSFRGGTAQETQYF. CDR3 sequence (DNA): TGTGCCAGCAGTTTTCGGGGGGGGACCGCCCAAGAGACCCAGTACTTC.

Details on this clonotype: A much larger clone lies a single base off, so this may be a read error. The chain joins TRBV20-1 to TRBJ2-1, with TRBD2 identical over 9 bases. The CDR3 has 17 residues. CDR1 and CDR2 (germline): DFQATT, SNEGSKA (reference sequence). The CDR3: CCAPPSRLAASYNEQFF. CDR3 coding DNA: TGCTGTGCTCCCCCCTCTAGACTAGCGGCCTCCTACAATGAGCAGTTCTTC.

Details on this clonotype: At one end the junction does not follow the germline gene, possibly because of a read error. This chain connects TRBV5-1 to TRBJ2-6, with TRBD1 as a possible D gene (6 bases). This CDR3 has 18 residues. Germline values: CDR1 SGHRS, CDR2 YFSETQ. The CDR3 reads CASSPQGRRGNGANVLSF. DNA for the CDR3: TGCGCCAGCAGCCCACAGGGTCGACGGGGAAATGGGGCCAACGTCCTGTCTTTC.

This clonotype was seen ten or more times. The chain combines TRBV7-6 with TRBJ2-1, with 8 bases lining up with TRBD2. V was pared by 5 bases and J by 6 bases, with 12 bases of the junction left unmatched. The CDR3 runs to 16 residues. The germline V gene encodes CDR1 SGHVS and CDR2 FNYEAQ. Here the CDR3 DNA reads TGTGCCAGCAGCCCGCGTCCGGGAGGGGCTAGCAATGAGCAGTTCTTC. As protein: CASSPRPGGASNEQFF. Full variable domain (outside the CDR3, taken from reference TRBV7-6 and TRBJ2-1): GAGVSQSPRYKVTKRGQDVALRCDPISGHVSLYWYRQALGQGPEFLTYFNYEAQQDKSGLPNDRFSAERPEGSISTLTIQRTEQRDSAMYRCASSPRPGGASNEQFFGPGTRLTVL.

This clonotype has a handful of counts. The rearrangement uses TRBV5-1 and TRBJ1-2; D not certain. V was clipped by 0 bases and J by 4 bases, with 7 bases between them. The CDR3 spans 13 residues. The germline gives CDR1 SGHRS, CDR2 YFSETQ. As DNA, the CDR3 is TGCGCCAGCAGCTTGGACGGACCCTATGGCTACACCTTC. Translating gives CASSLDGPYGYTF.